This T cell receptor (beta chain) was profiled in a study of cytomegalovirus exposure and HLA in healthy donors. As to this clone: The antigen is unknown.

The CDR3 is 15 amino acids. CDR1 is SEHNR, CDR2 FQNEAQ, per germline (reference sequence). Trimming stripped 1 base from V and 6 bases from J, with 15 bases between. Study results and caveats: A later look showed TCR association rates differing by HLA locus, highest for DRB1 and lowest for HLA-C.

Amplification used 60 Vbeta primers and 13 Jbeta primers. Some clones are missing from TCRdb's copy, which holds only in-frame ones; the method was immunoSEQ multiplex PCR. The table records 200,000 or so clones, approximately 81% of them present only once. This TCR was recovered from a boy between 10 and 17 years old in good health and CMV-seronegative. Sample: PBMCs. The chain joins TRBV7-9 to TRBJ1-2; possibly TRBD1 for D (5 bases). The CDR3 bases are TGTGCCAGCAGCTTAGGTAGACAGACCGAGGATGGCTACACCTTC. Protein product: CASSLGRQTEDGYTF.